Below, 5 T cell receptor beta chains from the same sample are listed, as sequenced in a study of metastatic and nonmetastatic thyroid tumors. TCRdb re-analyzed the PCR reads through MiXCR. The profile shows under 35,000 clones, about a third of them singletons. None of the patients had undergone any treatment ahead of thyroid surgery. The material sequenced was tumor tissue. The receptors originated from a female donor with papillary thyroid cancer or a benign thyroid nodule (not recorded which). Some clones in this sample may be carry-over from other donors' samples.

This clone was counted only a few times. The chain links TRBV6-5 to TRBJ2-5; D not resolved. The V and J ends lost 4 bases and 4 bases respectively, with 4 bases between them. Per the germline V gene, CDR1 is MNHEY and CDR2 is SVGAGI. The length of the CDR3 is 11 residues. The CDR3 DNA follows: TGTGCCAGCAGTTCAATAGAGACCCAGTACTTC. Protein: CASSSIETQYF.

By proportion, this clone is medium-sized. This chain joins TRBV5-1 and TRBJ2-3; TRBD2 is a possible D gene (6 bases). The germline CDR1 and CDR2 sequences are SGHRS and YFSETQ. V lost 0 bases to trimming and J lost 2 bases, with 7 bases between them. The CDR3 is 14 amino acids. CDR3: CASSLEDYTDTQYF. In nucleotides, the CDR3 is TGCGCCAGCAGCTTGGAGGACTACACAGATACGCAGTATTTT.

The sample holds a few counts of this clone. Written as DNA, the CDR3 is TGTGCTAGTGGTTTGGTACGGGACAGGGAGACCCAGTACTTC. Its translation: CASGLVRDRETQYF. The chain links TRBV12-5 to TRBJ2-5, with TRBD1 matching over 8 bases. The CDR3 loop spans 14 amino acids. Germline loops: CDR1 LGHNT, CDR2 FRNRAP. After removal of 0 bases from V and 5 bases from J, the junction contained 2 bases not matched to a gene.

This clone was counted between two and nine times. This chain connects TRBV6-2 or TRBV6-3 to TRBJ2-3; 10 bases map to TRBD2. This CDR3 contains 19 residues. V trimming: 0 bases; J trimming: 0 bases; junction bases outside the gene matches: 9. Germline assignment: CDR1 MNHEY and CDR2 SVGEGT. CDR3 in amino acids: CASSYSWTSGYLSTDTQYF. CDR3 DNA: TGTGCCAGCAGTTACTCGTGGACTAGCGGATACCTTAGCACAGATACGCAGTATTTT.

V gene TRBV5-1 combines with J gene TRBJ2-6; D gene uncertain. With 0 bases removed from V and 1 base from J, the gap between germline ends came to 14 bases. The germline V gene encodes CDR1 SGHRS and CDR2 YFSETQ. The CDR3 is made up of 18 amino acids. The CDR3, as DNA: TGCGCCAGCAGCTTGGGCAGCCGGCGAGGTTCTGGGGCCAACGTCCTGACTTTC. It codes for CASSLGSRRGSGANVLTF.